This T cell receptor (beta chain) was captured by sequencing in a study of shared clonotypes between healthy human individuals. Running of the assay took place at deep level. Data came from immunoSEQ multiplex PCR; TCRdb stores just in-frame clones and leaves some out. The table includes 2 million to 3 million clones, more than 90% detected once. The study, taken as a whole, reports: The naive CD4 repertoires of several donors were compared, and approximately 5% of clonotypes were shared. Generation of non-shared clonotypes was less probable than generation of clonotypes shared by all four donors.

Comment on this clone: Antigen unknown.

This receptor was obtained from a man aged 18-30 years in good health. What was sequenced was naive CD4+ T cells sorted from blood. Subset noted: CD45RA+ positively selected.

This CDR3 is CASNGGGPRTGELFF. Here the CDR3 DNA reads TGTGCCAGCAATGGAGGGGGGCCCCGAACCGGGGAGCTGTTTTTT. The rearrangement uses TRBV28 and TRBJ2-2; either TRBD1 or TRBD2 may fit D (6 bases each). Germline V gene sequence: CDR1 MDHEN, CDR2 SYDVKM. The CDR3 totals 15 residues. Trimming took off 7 bases at V and 5 bases at J, with 17 bases between the two ends.